The clone carrying this T cell receptor beta chain was observed at least ten times. Its antigen is as yet unknown. The data were taken from a study of glioma-infiltrating T cells. Using RNA template, CDR3s of TCR alpha and beta were amplified with iRepertoire arm-PCR. MiXCR was run by TCRdb on the multiplex PCR reads, yielding one entry per CDR3 protein. Among approximately 130,000 distinct CDR3 sequences listed, 24% were seen once. Study outcomes and limitations: CDR3 overlap between tissue and blood was very small.

This CDR3 is 16 amino acids long. The germline gives CDR1 MNHNS, CDR2 SASEGT. The trim removed 6 bases at V and 9 bases at J, leaving 9 bases unmatched. The clonotype originates from a human donor with low-grade glioma or glioblastoma, undergoing nonglioma brain surgery, or in good health (not recorded which). The sequenced sample consisted of glioma tissue, nonneoplastic brain tissue, or PBMCs (not recorded which). The genes are TRBV6-1 and TRBJ2-1; 15 nucleotides match TRBD2. The CDR3 reads CASSLGLAGGPIEQFF. The CDR3 bases are TGTGCCAGCAGCCTTGGACTAGCGGGGGGGCCTATTGAGCAGTTCTTC.